This record looks at one TCR beta chain sequence and its context. This sample was taken from a study of blood T cell repertoires in COVID-19. As for the study in general: Acute and convalescent COVID-19 samples came from the United States, Italy and Spain. The cDNA or gDNA used as material had been derived from T cells, B-cell-depleted T cells, or PBMCs.

CDR3 size: 13 residues. After removal of 11 bases from V and 0 bases from J, the junction contained 6 bases not matched to a gene. Germline V gene sequence: CDR1 MDHEN, CDR2 SYDVKM. Data came from immunoSEQ multiplex PCR; TCRdb stores just in-frame clones and leaves some out. The top ten hold around 11% of the sample, which has around 140,000 clones, 80% to 90% seen once. Two negative PCRs, clearance, or symptom resolution were required of recovered Cohort 3 donors. The chain uses TRBV28 and TRBJ2-7, with 8 bases fitting TRBD2. The receptor was isolated from a man aged 55 to 69 who had recovered from COVID-19. The sequenced material came from PBMCs or T cells enriched from blood (not recorded which). In DNA, the CDR3 is TGTGCCGTCAAGCGGGGGAGCTCCTACGAGCAGTACTTC. As protein: CAVKRGSSYEQYF.